The 32 T cell receptor beta chains given below trace back to one sample, sequenced in a study of identical twins. TCRdb re-called the 5' RACE reads through MiXCR, storing one row per CDR3 protein. The sample has about 470,000 distinct CDR3 sequences; roughly a quarter are singletons. Another study also made use of these data, one on T cells expressing NK-cell markers.

Sequencing used CD4+ T cells sorted from blood. Receptors were obtained from a woman between 18 and 29 years old in good health.

This clonotype was counted only a few times. Here the CDR3 DNA reads TGTGCCAGCAGCTTGCTTCACTTTAACACTGAAGCTTTCTTT. Protein sequence: CASSLLHFNTEAFF. The rearrangement joins TRBV5-5 to TRBJ1-1; the D is unclear. The germline CDR1 and CDR2 sequences are SGHKS and YYEKEE (reference sequence). Trimming took off 1 base at V and 2 bases at J, with 9 bases between the two ends. The CDR3 consists of 14 residues.

This clonotype was picked up many times. The rearrangement uses TRBV20-1 and TRBJ2-1; D not certain. The V and J ends lost 0 bases and 6 bases respectively, with 15 bases between them. The germline CDR1 and CDR2 sequences are DFQATT and SNEGSKA (reference sequence). The CDR3 is made up of 15 amino acids. The CDR3 nucleotides read TGCAGTGCTAGAGATATGCGGTCGGTGGCCAATGAGCAGTTCTTC. Its protein is CSARDMRSVANEQFF.

In this sample, this clonotype turned up a few times. J is TRBJ2-1 and V is TRBV5-8; 7 nucleotides line up with TRBD1. V lost 1 base to trimming and J lost 4 bases; unmatched junction nucleotides: 8. The CDR3 length is 16 residues. Germline CDR1 is SGHTS and CDR2 is YDEGEE. As DNA, the CDR3 is TGTGCCAGCAGCTTGACCGACAGGGCTACTTACAATGAGCAGTTCTTC. It codes for CASSLTDRATYNEQFF.

This clonotype was detected only a few times. The CDR3 nucleotides read TGTGCCAGCAGCTATAGACTGCCTCCCTACGAGCAGTACTTC. Protein product: CASSYRLPPYEQYF. The gene calls are TRBV7-2 and TRBJ2-7; D is unclear. Germline loops: CDR1 SGHTA, CDR2 FQGNSA. The CDR3 consists of 14 residues. Trimming removed 4 bases at V and 2 bases at J, with 12 bases between.

This chain links TRBV2 with TRBJ1-2; D not certain. CDR3 length: 13 residues. CDR1 and CDR2 (germline): SNHLY, FYNNEI. The germline V and J ends were trimmed by 2 bases and 6 bases, with 10 bases remaining between them. In DNA form, the CDR3 reads TGTGCCAGCAGTGAATGGACGTATGATGGCTACACCTTC. It codes for CASSEWTYDGYTF.

J is TRBJ2-7 and V is TRBV12-3 or TRBV12-4; D ambiguous. Trimming pared 7 bases from V and 6 bases from J, leaving 10 bases between. CDR3 size: 11 residues. The CDR3 is CASMVAIEQYF. CDR3 nucleotides: TGTGCCAGCATGGTGGCTATCGAGCAGTACTTC.

The chain couples TRBV5-1 to TRBJ2-5; 9 bases fit TRBD2. The CDR3 consists of 15 residues. V gave up 4 bases and J gave up 0 bases; unmatched junction bases: 4. CDR1 is SGHRS, CDR2 YFSETQ, per germline. CDR3: CASSDASGDQETQYF. In nucleotides, the CDR3 is TGCGCCAGCAGCGATGCTAGCGGGGACCAAGAGACCCAGTACTTC.

The V call is TRBV27, the J call TRBJ2-7; D gene unclear. The CDR3 spans 13 residues. Trimming shortened V by 5 bases and J by 6 bases, and 14 bases separated the two germline ends. Germline CDR1 is MNHEY and CDR2 is SMNVEV (reference sequence). The CDR3, as DNA: TGTGCCAGCAGTCCCGTGACTCGCGGCGAGCAGTACTTC. It encodes CASSPVTRGEQYF.

This clonotype occurred a few times. This chain links TRBV5-1 with TRBJ2-7; no definite D call. In germline, CDR1 is SGHRS, CDR2 YFSETQ. CDR3 size: 14 residues. V lost 0 bases and J 3 bases, leaving 10 bases between the germline ends. The CDR3 loop is CASSLAATNYEQYF. DNA for the CDR3: TGCGCCAGCAGCTTGGCCGCCACCAACTACGAGCAGTACTTC.

This rearrangement joins TRBV12-3 or TRBV12-4 to TRBJ1-2; 7 bases agree with TRBD1. Trimming removed 6 bases from V and 9 bases from J; junction bases left unmatched: 10. This CDR3 has 13 amino acids. DNA for the CDR3: TGTGCCAGCAGCCCGGACAGGTTCTCTCGCTACACCTTC. Translated: CASSPDRFSRYTF.

The chain joins TRBV29-1 to TRBJ1-1, with 9 bases identical to TRBD1. Unmatched junction bases numbered 8, after V lost 7 bases and J lost 5 bases. Germline V gene sequence: CDR1 SQVTM, CDR2 ANQGSEA. This CDR3 region has 13 residues. The CDR3 reads CSGGDRGSTEAFF. The CDR3 DNA reads TGCAGCGGGGGAGACAGGGGGTCAACTGAAGCTTTCTTT.

This clonotype turned up a few times. This rearrangement joins TRBV29-1 to TRBJ1-1; 9 bases are a match to TRBD1. V gave up 7 bases and J gave up 0 bases; unmatched junction bases: 15. This CDR3 is built from 17 residues. CDR1 is SQVTM and CDR2 is ANQGSEA in the germline V gene. The CDR3 bases are TGCAGCGGTGCCCGCCCCGGGACAGGGAGGGTGAACACTGAAGCTTTCTTT. This encodes CSGARPGTGRVNTEAFF.

The rearrangement uses TRBV7-9 and TRBJ2-7; a weak D match, TRBD1 (5 bases). The CDR3 contains 12 residues. V dropped 8 bases and J dropped 3 bases, with 11 bases sitting between them. Germline lookup yields CDR1 SEHNR and CDR2 FQNEAQ (reference sequence). In nucleotides, the CDR3 is TGTGCCAGCTTGTCAGGGAACTACGAGCAGTACTTC. Encoded protein: CASLSGNYEQYF.

This clonotype occurred many times. This rearrangement joins TRBV30 to TRBJ2-1; 10 bases agree with TRBD2. Germline CDR1 reads GTSNPN; CDR2 reads SVGIG (reference sequence). The CDR3 is 15 residues long. V was clipped by 2 bases and J by 4 bases; unmatched bases: 5. CDR3 sequence: CAWSPGLALYNEQFF. The CDR3 DNA reads as TGTGCCTGGAGTCCGGGACTAGCGCTTTACAATGAGCAGTTCTTC. Full variable domain (remainder filled in from reference TRBV30 and TRBJ2-1): SQTIHQWPATLVQPVGSPLSLECTVEGTSNPNLYWYRQAAGRGLQLLFYSVGIGQISSEVPQNLSASRPQDRQFILSSKKLLLSDSGFYLCAWSPGLALYNEQFFGPGTRLTVL.

Only a few counts were recorded for this clonotype. The chain has TRBV20-1 and TRBJ2-7; no reliable D call. Trimming removed 3 bases from V and 4 bases from J, with 7 bases in between. This CDR3 comprises 11 residues. From germline, CDR1 is DFQATT and CDR2 SNEGSKA (reference sequence). CDR3 protein: CSARLRYEQYF. The CDR3 nucleotides read TGCAGTGCTAGGTTACGTTACGAGCAGTACTTC.

This chain links TRBV7-2 with TRBJ2-1; D call uncertain. Germline loops: CDR1 SGHTA, CDR2 FQGNSA. Trimming pared 5 bases from V and 0 bases from J, leaving 11 bases between. This CDR3 is built from 15 residues. The CDR3 region is CASSQSAVSYNEQFF. CDR3 DNA sequence: TGTGCCAGCAGCCAAAGCGCCGTCTCCTACAATGAGCAGTTCTTC.

This clonotype occurred many times. CDR3 sequence reads: CASSVRLGPSGYTF. CDR3 bases: TGTGCCAGCAGCGTAAGGTTGGGGCCCAGTGGCTACACCTTC. This sequence joins TRBV9 and TRBJ1-2; tentatively, D is TRBD1 (5 bases). Germline V CDR1 and CDR2: SGDLS, YYNGEE. Trimming removed 1 base at V and 7 bases at J, with 14 bases between. The CDR3 runs 14 residues. The variable domain in full, with the rest retrieved from reference TRBV9 and TRBJ1-2, is DSGVTQTPKHLITATGQRVTLRCSPRSGDLSVYWYQQSLDQGLQFLIQYYNGEERAKGNILERFSAQQFPDLHSELNLSSLELGDSALYFCASSVRLGPSGYTFGSGTRLTVV.

The chain carries TRBV9 and TRBJ2-1, with D perhaps matching TRBD1 (6 bases). The length of the CDR3 is 16 residues. Trimming shortened V by 0 bases and J by 5 bases, and 15 bases separated the two germline ends. Germline CDR1 reads SGDLS; CDR2 reads YYNGEE. The CDR3 DNA is TGTGCCAGCAGCGTAGGGGGGCGAGCGGAGAACAATGAGCAGTTCTTC. This gives the protein CASSVGGRAENNEQFF.

The table lists this clonotype with a few counts. The V gene is TRBV7-6, the J gene TRBJ2-1; the match to TRBD1 covers 8 bases. Per the germline V gene, CDR1 is SGHVS and CDR2 is FNYEAQ. The junction had 11 bases not matched to a gene; V was cut back by 4 bases and J by 6 bases. The CDR3 is 16 amino acids. CDR3 region: CASSSEGGQAFNEQFF. CDR3 DNA: TGTGCCAGCAGCTCCGAGGGGGGACAGGCCTTCAATGAGCAGTTCTTC.

This clonotype was seen at least ten times. This chain joins TRBV29-1 and TRBJ1-2; no definite D call. The germline CDR1 and CDR2 sequences are SQVTM and ANQGSEA. V shed 4 bases and J shed 2 bases, with 8 bases lying between them. This CDR3 has 12 amino acids. The CDR3 protein is CSVGGQNYGYTF. The CDR3 bases are TGCAGCGTTGGTGGTCAGAACTATGGCTACACCTTC.

This clonotype was seen ten or more times. The rearrangement joins TRBV3-1 to TRBJ1-2, with 8 bases identical to TRBD1. Germline loops: CDR1 LGHDT, CDR2 YNNKEL (reference sequence). The CDR3 contains 12 residues. Trimming cost V 1 base and J 9 bases; bases outside gene matches: 1. The chain's CDR3 is CASSQGTGSYTF. In DNA form, the CDR3 reads TGTGCCAGCAGCCAAGGGACAGGGAGCTACACCTTC. The variable domain in full, completed from reference TRBV3-1 and TRBJ1-2, reads DTAVSQTPKYLVTQMGNDKSIKCEQNLGHDTMYWYKQDSKKFLKIMFSYNNKELIINETVPNRFSPKSPDKAHLNLHINSLELGDSAVYFCASSQGTGSYTFGSGTRLTVV.

The count of this clonotype is one. This chain links TRBV4-3 with TRBJ2-1, with TRBD2 matching 7 bases. The V and J ends lost 3 bases and 7 bases, in that order; junction bases with no gene match: 12. CDR3 length: 16 residues. Germline CDR1 LGHNA, CDR2 YSLEER. In DNA form, the CDR3 reads TGCGCCAGCAGCCACCCAAGGCCGGGCGGGAGAAATGAGCAGTTCTTC. This gives the protein CASSHPRPGGRNEQFF.

This clonotype was seen a few times. CDR3 loop: CSVRLGVGEKLFF. The CDR3 DNA reads as TGCAGCGTCCGGCTGGGGGTCGGGGAAAAACTGTTTTTT. The chain carries TRBV29-1 and TRBJ1-4; a possible D gene is TRBD1 (5 bases). Trimming removed 6 bases from V and 8 bases from J, with 16 bases in between. The V gene's germline CDR1 is SQVTM and CDR2 ANQGSEA. The CDR3 extends over 13 amino acids.

The gene calls are TRBV3-1 and TRBJ2-1, with D possibly TRBD2 on 6 matching bases. The CDR3 spans 15 residues. Germline V lookup: CDR1 LGHDT, CDR2 YNNKEL (reference sequence). V dropped 5 bases and J dropped 5 bases, with 16 bases sitting between them. For the CDR3, the DNA is TGTGCCAGCAGCTGGCTCTGGCGGGAAGACAATGAGCAGTTCTTC. It is translated as CASSWLWREDNEQFF.

This clonotype occurred a few times. As DNA, the CDR3 is TGCAGCGGTGTCCCGGGCACAGGAGGGGGCACTGAAGCTTTCTTT. It is translated as CSGVPGTGGGTEAFF. This chain joins TRBV29-1 and TRBJ1-1, with D perhaps TRBD1 (6 bases). This CDR3 is 15 amino acids long. Trimming left V 7 bases short and J 4 bases short, with 22 bases between. Germline CDR1 and CDR2: SQVTM and ANQGSEA. Looking up the rest from reference TRBV29-1 and TRBJ1-1 gives the full variable domain: SAVISQKPSRDICQRGTSLTIQCQVDSQVTMMFWYRQQPGQSLTLIATANQGSEATYESGFVIDKFPISRPNLTFSTLTVSNMSPEDSSIYLCSGVPGTGGGTEAFFGQGTRLTVV.

This rearrangement joins TRBV20-1 to TRBJ1-1; unclear D gene. Deletions cut 5 bases from V and 0 bases from J, with 7 bases between. The CDR3 extends over 12 amino acids. Per the germline V gene, CDR1 is DFQATT and CDR2 is SNEGSKA (reference sequence). CDR3 coding DNA: TGCAGTGCTTCCGGCCTGAACACTGAAGCTTTCTTT. Protein sequence: CSASGLNTEAFF.

This chain joins TRBV9 and TRBJ2-1; D possibly matches TRBD1 or TRBD2 (5 bases each). The CDR3 is 15 residues long. Germline CDR1 is SGDLS and CDR2 is YYNGEE. Trimming cost V 2 bases and J 2 bases, with 11 bases left between them. CDR3 coding DNA: TGTGCCAGCAGCGTCCGGGACCAGACCTACAATGAGCAGTTCTTC. It specifies CASSVRDQTYNEQFF.

This clonotype was seen at least ten times. The chain employs TRBV10-3 and TRBJ2-7; 8 nucleotides line up with TRBD2. The CDR3 length is 15 residues. Germline V gene sequence: CDR1 ENHRY, CDR2 SYGVKD. With 2 bases clipped from V and 2 bases from J, the junction kept 5 bases outside the gene matches. CDR3: CAISEGPGLAYEQYF. The DNA for the CDR3 is TGTGCCATCAGTGAGGGACCGGGACTAGCCTACGAGCAGTACTTC.

The table lists this clonotype with a count of one. V and J are TRBV7-6 and TRBJ2-2; TRBD2 matches 11 bases. CDR1 SGHVS and CDR2 FNYEAQ come from the germline V gene. The CDR3 is made up of 16 amino acids. Losses at the gene ends were 4 bases for V and 5 bases for J; bases not matched to a gene: 6. CDR3 protein: CASSSISGRATGELFF. CDR3 DNA sequence: TGTGCCAGCAGCTCGATTAGCGGGAGGGCAACCGGGGAGCTGTTTTTT.

V gene TRBV10-3 combines with J gene TRBJ2-7, with 8 bases matching TRBD1. With V trimmed by 5 bases and J by 6 bases, 3 bases remained unmatched. From germline, CDR1 is ENHRY and CDR2 SYGVKD. The CDR3 consists of 12 residues. CDR3: CAISTQGVEQYF. For the CDR3, the DNA is TGTGCCATCAGTACACAGGGGGTCGAGCAGTACTTC.

This sequence joins TRBV24-1 and TRBJ2-3, with D possibly being TRBD2 (6 bases). The CDR3 extends over 12 amino acids. CDR1 and CDR2 (germline): KGHDR, SFDVKD. The V and J ends lost 9 bases and 2 bases respectively, with 8 bases between them. The CDR3 region has the DNA TGTGCCACCGCGGGATCCACAGATACGCAGTATTTT. This translates into CATAGSTDTQYF.

This clonotype has a count of ten or more. The chain uses TRBV20-1 and TRBJ2-5; D not resolved. The CDR3 totals 15 residues. Trimming removed 0 bases from V and 1 base from J, with 12 bases in between. CDR1 DFQATT and CDR2 SNEGSKA come from the germline V gene (reference sequence). This chain's CDR3 is CSARDPRRIQETQYF. DNA for the CDR3: TGCAGTGCTAGAGATCCGCGGCGAATCCAAGAGACCCAGTACTTC.